One TCR beta chain is described in this entry. The record originates from a study of T cells of healthy individuals. TCRdb re-called the 5' RACE reads with MiXCR, one entry per CDR3 protein. The sample carries about 96,000 distinct CDR3 sequences, 17% recorded once. With V trimmed by 5 bases and J by 3 bases, 12 bases remained unmatched. From germline, CDR1 is MNHEY and CDR2 SVGAGI. There are 17 residues in the CDR3. The source of this sequence is a human donor in good health. The rearrangement links TRBV6-5 to TRBJ2-7; TRBD2 matches at 11 bases. The CDR3 coding sequence is TGTGCCAGCAGTGCCGATTATAGCGGGGGGGTTAACTACGAGCAGTACTTC. Its protein is CASSADYSGGVNYEQYF.